This TCR beta chain was captured by sequencing in a study of neurological immune-mediated disorders. Study results and caveats: The level of TCR clonal expansion was highest in patients with HTLV-1-associated myelopathy and lowest in multiple sclerosis, where it fell below the level seen in healthy controls. Expanded clones shared no identical CDR3 amino acid sequences across subjects, which suggested private TCR-beta repertoires in all groups.

TCRdb itself ran the 5' RACE reads through MiXCR, one entry per CDR3 protein. The repertoire holds about 59,000 distinct CDR3 sequences, roughly 12% seen once, with about 10% in the top ten. The V gene lost 2 bases and the J gene lost 9 bases, with 12 bases spanning the gap. In germline, CDR1 is SGHKS, CDR2 YYEKEE (reference sequence). The CDR3 consists of 13 residues. This clonotype was seen many times. Its specificity is unknown. The receptor's source is an older woman with HTLV-1-associated myelopathy (HAM/TSP). Specimen: PBMCs. The chain couples TRBV5-5 to TRBJ2-1; D possibly uses TRBD1 or TRBD2 (6 bases each). Here the CDR3 reads CASSFQGRGEQFF. In DNA form, the CDR3 reads TGTGCCAGCAGCTTCCAGGGGCGGGGTGAGCAGTTCTTC. Full variable domain (remainder filled in from reference TRBV5-5 and TRBJ2-1): DAGVTQSPTHLIKTRGQQVTLRCSPISGHKSVSWYQQVLGQGPQFIFQYYEKEERGRGNFPDRFSARQFPNYSSELNVNALLLGDSALYLCASSFQGRGEQFFGPGTRLTVL.